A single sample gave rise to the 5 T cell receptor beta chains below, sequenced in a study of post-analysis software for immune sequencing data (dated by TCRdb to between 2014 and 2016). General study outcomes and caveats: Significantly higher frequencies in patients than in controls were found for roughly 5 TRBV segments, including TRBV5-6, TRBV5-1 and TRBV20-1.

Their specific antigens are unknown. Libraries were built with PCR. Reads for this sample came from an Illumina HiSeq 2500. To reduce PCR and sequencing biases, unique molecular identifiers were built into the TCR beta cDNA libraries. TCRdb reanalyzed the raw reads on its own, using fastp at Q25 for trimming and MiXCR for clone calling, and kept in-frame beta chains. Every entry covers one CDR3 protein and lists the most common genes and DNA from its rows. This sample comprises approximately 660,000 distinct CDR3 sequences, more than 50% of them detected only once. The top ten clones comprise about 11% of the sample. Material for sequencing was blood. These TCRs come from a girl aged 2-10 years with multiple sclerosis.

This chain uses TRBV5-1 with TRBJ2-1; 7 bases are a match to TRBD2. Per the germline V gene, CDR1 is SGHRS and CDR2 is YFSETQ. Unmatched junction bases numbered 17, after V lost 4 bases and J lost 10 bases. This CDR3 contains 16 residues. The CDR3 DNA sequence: TGCGCCAGCAGCCCGGGGGGAGGAGTAGCGGGTATCGAGCAGTTCTTC. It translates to CASSPGGGVAGIEQFF. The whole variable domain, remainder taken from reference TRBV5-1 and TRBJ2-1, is KAGVTQTPRYLIKTRGQQVTLSCSPISGHRSVSWYQQTPGQGLQFLFEYFSETQRNKGNFPGRFSGRQFSNSRSEMNVSTLELGDSALYLCASSPGGGVAGIEQFFGPGTRLTVL.

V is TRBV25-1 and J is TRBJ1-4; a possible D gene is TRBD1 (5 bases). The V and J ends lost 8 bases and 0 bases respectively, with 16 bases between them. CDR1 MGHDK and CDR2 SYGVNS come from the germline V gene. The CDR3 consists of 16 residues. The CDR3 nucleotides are TGTGCCAGCTCCCCCGGGACGACGACAACTAATGAAAAACTGTTTTTT. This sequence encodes CASSPGTTTTNEKLFF. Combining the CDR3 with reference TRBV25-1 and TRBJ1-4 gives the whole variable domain EADIYQTPRYLVIGTGKKITLECSQTMGHDKMYWYQQDPGMELHLIHYSYGVNSTEKGDLSSESTVSRIRTEHFPLTLESARPSHTSQYLCASSPGTTTTNEKLFFGSGTQLSVL.

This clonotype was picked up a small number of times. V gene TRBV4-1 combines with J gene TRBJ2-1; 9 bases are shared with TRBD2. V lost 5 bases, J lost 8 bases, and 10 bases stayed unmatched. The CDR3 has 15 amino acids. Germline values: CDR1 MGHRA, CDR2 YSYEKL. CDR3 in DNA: TGCGCCAGCAGCTTCCTGACTAGCGGCGGATATGAGCAGTTCTTC. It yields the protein CASSFLTSGGYEQFF.

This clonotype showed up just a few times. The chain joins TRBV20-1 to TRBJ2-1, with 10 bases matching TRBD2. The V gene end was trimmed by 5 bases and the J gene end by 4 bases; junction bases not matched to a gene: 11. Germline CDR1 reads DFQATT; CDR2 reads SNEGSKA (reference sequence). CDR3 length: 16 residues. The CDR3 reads CSAPLILAGGYNEQFF. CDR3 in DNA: TGCAGTGCTCCGCTCATATTAGCGGGGGGATACAATGAGCAGTTCTTC.

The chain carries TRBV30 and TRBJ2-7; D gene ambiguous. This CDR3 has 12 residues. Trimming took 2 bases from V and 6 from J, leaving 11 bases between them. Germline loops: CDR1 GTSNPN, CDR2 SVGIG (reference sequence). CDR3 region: CAWSPHGPEQYF. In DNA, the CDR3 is TGTGCCTGGAGTCCCCACGGACCCGAGCAGTACTTC.